Listed below are T cell receptor beta chains from one sample, sequenced in a study of regulatory dendritic cells for organ transplantation. The method was immunoSEQ multiplex PCR; TCRdb's version includes in-frame clones alone and lacks a portion of them. The data hold over 25,000 clones, with approximately 80% observed a single time. Sequencing was performed on naive CD4+ T cells from blood. The receptors stem from a human donor in good health. Each CDR3 is given with its conserved first and last residue. The D gene is left open where the match is weak. Only some rows state a clone size, as once, few, many or a class for expanded clones.

d_call | j_call | v_call | clone_size | cdr3_nt | cdr3_aa
TRBD1 | TRBJ1-1 | TRBV5-1 | - | TGCGCCAGCAGCACGGGGACAGGGGTAATGACTGAAGCTTTCTTT | CASSTGTGVMTEAFF
- | TRBJ2-3 | TRBV15 | - | TGTGCCACCAGCAGAGTCCCGGGACATGCAGATACGCAGTATTTT | CATSRVPGHADTQYF
- | TRBJ2-7 | TRBV18 | - | TGTGCCAGCTCACCGCAGGCAAGCTCCTACGAGCAGTACTTC | CASSPQASSYEQYF
- | TRBJ1-1 | TRBV7-3 | - | TGTGCCAGCAGCTCGGGACTCCAGAACACTGAAGCTTTCTTT | CASSSGLQNTEAFF
- | TRBJ2-7 | TRBV7-2 | - | TGTGCCAGCAGCCCGTCACCCTGGGCGGGCAACTCCTACGAGCAGTACTTC | CASSPSPWAGNSYEQYF
- | TRBJ2-5 | TRBV7-2 | - | TGTGCCAGCAGCGGCCGTGGGGGGGAGACCCAGTACTTC | CASSGRGGETQYF
- | TRBJ1-5 | TRBV2 | few | TGTGCCAGCAGTGAGGGGGCGGCAGAGAATCAGCCCCAGCATTTT | CASSEGAAENQPQHF
- | TRBJ2-2 | TRBV4-2 | - | TGTGCCAGCAGCCAAGATCACAGCACCGGGGAGCTGTTTTTT | CASSQDHSTGELFF
- | TRBJ1-1 | TRBV29-1 | - | TGCAGCGTTGAAGGGGAGCACAGGAACACTGAAGCTTTCTTT | CSVEGEHRNTEAFF
TRBD1 | TRBJ1-2 | TRBV7-2 | few | TGTGCCAGCAGCTTAGGAGGGGGCCTAAGGGACTATGGCTACACCTTC | CASSLGGGLRDYGYTF
TRBD2 | TRBJ2-3 | TRBV5-1 | - | TGCGCCAGCAGCTTAGGCCTAGCGGGGGGAGATACGCAGTATTTT | CASSLGLAGGDTQYF
TRBD1 | TRBJ1-4 | TRBV27 | - | TGTGCCAGCCGGGGACAGGGGGCGAGGTCTCGGGAAAAACTGTTTTTT | CASRGQGARSREKLFF
TRBD2 | TRBJ2-3 | TRBV5-4 | - | TGTGCCAGCAGCTTCCTAGCGGGGGCCGCCGGTGGTGATACGCAGTATTTT | CASSFLAGAAGGDTQYF
- | TRBJ1-1 | TRBV2 | - | TGTGCCAGCAGCGGACAGTCCAACACTGAAGCTTTCTTT | CASSGQSNTEAFF
- | TRBJ2-1 | TRBV2 | few | TGTGCCAGCCGGGACTTCGATTACAATGAGCAGTTCTTC | CASRDFDYNEQFF
TRBD2 | TRBJ2-5 | TRBV13 | - | TGTGCCAGCAGCTTAGGCCGACTAGCGGGGGGAGAGACCCAGTACTTC | CASSLGRLAGGETQYF
TRBD1 | TRBJ1-1 | TRBV7-9 | once | TGTGCCAGCAGACCAAATAACAGGGGGCTTAGCGCTGAAGCTTTCTTT | CASRPNNRGLSAEAFF
TRBD1 | TRBJ1-1 | TRBV10-3 | few | TGTGCCATCAGAGGACAGGGGAGCACTGAAGCTTTCTTT | CAIRGQGSTEAFF
TRBD1 | TRBJ2-2 | TRBV19 | - | TGTGCCAGTAGTAGGGACAGGGGTTTCACCGGGGAGCTGTTTTTT | CASSRDRGFTGELFF
- | TRBJ2-5 | TRBV10-3 | - | TGTGCCATCGGTCCGACCGGGGGAGAGACCCAGTACTTC | CAIGPTGGETQYF
TRBD1 | TRBJ1-1 | TRBV18 | - | TGTGCCAGCTCACCACCGAACAGGGGATATGAAGCTTTCTTT | CASSPPNRGYEAFF
TRBD2 | TRBJ2-1 | TRBV7-8 | - | TGTGCCAGCAGCCCCGGGACCTGGACTAGCGGGGGGAACAATGAGCAGTTCTTC | CASSPGTWTSGGNNEQFF
TRBD2 | TRBJ2-1 | TRBV29-1 | once | TGCAGCGTTGTGTCCGGGACTAGTTTTAGTGAGCAGTTCTTC | CSVVSGTSFSEQFF
- | TRBJ2-3 | TRBV7-9 | - | TGTGCCAGCAGCCCCCACAGGGATACGCAGTATTTT | CASSPHRDTQYF
TRBD2 | TRBJ2-5 | TRBV4-1 | - | TGCGCCAGCAGCCAAGAAGGGACTAGCGGGGGGTACCAAGAGACCCAGTACTTC | CASSQEGTSGGYQETQYF
- | TRBJ2-2 | TRBV27 | - | TGTGCCAGCAGTTTATCTACCGGGAACACCGGGGAGCTGTTTTTT | CASSLSTGNTGELFF
TRBD1 | TRBJ1-6 | TRBV5-6 | - | TGTGCCAGCAGCTTGGGGGACAGGGCAGATTCACCCCTCCACTTT | CASSLGDRADSPLHF
TRBD1 | TRBJ2-7 | TRBV19 | - | TGTGCCAGTACGGACCCCGGGACAGGGAGAGGCGAGCAGTACTTC | CASTDPGTGRGEQYF
TRBD1 | TRBJ1-1 | TRBV27 | - | TGTGCCAGCTCCGGGACAGGGGGCAGAAAAGCTTTCTTT | CASSGTGGRKAFF
- | TRBJ2-3 | TRBV5-1 | - | TGCGCCAGCAGCTTTCAGGGATTGACGACAGATACGCAGTATTTT | CASSFQGLTTDTQYF
TRBD1 | TRBJ1-3 | TRBV7-6 | - | TGTGCCAGCGGAGGGACAGCCGTTAGCTCTGGAAACACCATATATTTT | CASGGTAVSSGNTIYF
TRBD1 | TRBJ2-7 | TRBV19 | - | TGTGCCAGTAAAAGAGACAGGGGGGATTCCTACGAGCAGTACTTC | CASKRDRGDSYEQYF
- | TRBJ1-1 | TRBV7-2 | - | TGTGCCAGCAGCTTATCCGGACGGGGCACTGAAGCTTTCTTT | CASSLSGRGTEAFF
TRBD1 | TRBJ1-2 | TRBV5-1 | - | TGCGCCAGCAGCTTACCTGGACAGGGCTATGGCTACACCTTC | CASSLPGQGYGYTF
- | TRBJ2-5 | TRBV29-1 | - | TGCAGCGTTGAGGGCTCCCAAGAGACCCAGTACTTC | CSVEGSQETQYF
- | TRBJ1-1 | TRBV7-8 | - | TGTGCCAGCAGACCTTATTCTCAGGGGTTCGCTTTCTTT | CASRPYSQGFAFF
- | TRBJ1-1 | TRBV13 | - | TGTGCCAGCAGCTACCAGGGCAACACTGAAGCTTTCTTT | CASSYQGNTEAFF
TRBD1 | TRBJ2-1 | TRBV7-2 | - | TGTGCCAGCAGCTCTCAGGGGGCCTACAATGAGCAGTTCTTC | CASSSQGAYNEQFF
TRBD1 | TRBJ1-1 | TRBV2 | - | TGTGCCAGTAACAGGGGGGGGGCTGAAGCTTTCTTT | CASNRGGAEAFF
- | TRBJ2-5 | TRBV14 | - | TGTGCCAGCAGCCAATTCCAGCAAGAGACCCAGTACTTC | CASSQFQQETQYF
- | TRBJ1-6 | TRBV10-2 | - | TGCGCCAGCAGTGACTCCACAGGGAGTCCCCTCCACTTT | CASSDSTGSPLHF
- | TRBJ1-2 | TRBV6-5 | - | TGTGCCAGCAGTTCCCCTCTCAACTATGGCTACACCTTC | CASSSPLNYGYTF
TRBD2 | TRBJ2-1 | TRBV7-3 | once | TGTGCCAGCAGCCTACCGGGACTAGCTATGAATGAGCAGTTCTTC | CASSLPGLAMNEQFF
TRBD2 | TRBJ2-7 | TRBV9 | once | TGTGCCAGCAGCTCCCGGACTAGCGGACCCTACGAGCAGTACTTC | CASSSRTSGPYEQYF